The rows below give T cell receptor beta chains drawn from one sample of a study of blood T cells in healthy people across ages. TCRdb re-derived calls from the 5' RACE reads in MiXCR, one entry per CDR3 protein. The sample has 800,000 to 950,000 distinct CDR3 sequences, around 48% seen once. The source material was blood. All receptors derive from a man younger than 45 in good health. The CDR3 runs from the conserved cysteine through the conserved F or W. D genes are given only for firm matches. Clone sizes are given selectively: once, few, many, or a class where the clone is expanded.

V	D	J	size	CDR3	DNA
TRBV21-1	-	TRBJ1-5	once	CASSKRCKAGLGNQPQHF	TGTGCCAGCAGCAAACGGTGCAAAGCAGGTCTCGGGAATCAGCCCCAGCATTTT
TRBV28	-	TRBJ2-3	-	CASSSTGRGPDTQYF	TGTGCCAGCAGTTCTACCGGACGGGGTCCAGATACGCAGTATTTT
TRBV7-2	-	TRBJ2-3	few	CASSLYSVAQYF	TGTGCCAGCAGCTTATATAGCGTGGCGCAGTATTTT
TRBV4-2	-	TRBJ2-3	once	CASSQDLGRTDTQYF	TGTGCCAGCAGCCAAGATCTAGGGCGGACAGATACGCAGTATTTT
TRBV12-3/TRBV12-4	-	TRBJ2-7	few	CASSLGRTVTYEQYF	TGTGCCAGCAGTTTAGGAAGAACAGTAACCTACGAGCAGTACTTC
TRBV9	-	TRBJ2-3	-	CASAEPGNTDTQYF	TGTGCCAGCGCTGAGCCGGGGAACACAGATACGCAGTATTTT
TRBV7-2	-	TRBJ2-2	-	CASRLANAGELFF	TGTGCCAGCCGTCTAGCGAACGCCGGGGAGCTGTTTTTT
TRBV3-1	TRBD2	TRBJ2-7	-	CASSQYSGGSHYEQYF	TGTGCCAGCAGCCAGTACAGCGGGGGATCTCACTACGAGCAGTACTTC
TRBV11-1	TRBD1	TRBJ2-7	-	CASSLSRDRYEQYF	TGTGCCAGCAGCCTGTCCCGGGACAGATACGAGCAGTACTTC
TRBV7-9	-	TRBJ2-1	-	CASSGLYEQFF	TGTGCCAGCAGCGGACTTTACGAGCAGTTCTTC
TRBV9	TRBD2	TRBJ2-7	-	CASSVGAGGAISYEQYF	TGTGCCAGCAGCGTAGGAGCGGGGGGCGCAATTTCCTACGAGCAGTACTTC
TRBV7-9	-	TRBJ1-2	-	CTSSFKGANYGYTF	TGTACCAGCAGCTTCAAGGGAGCTAACTATGGCTACACCTTC
TRBV4-1	-	TRBJ2-3	-	CASSQETGRGTTNTQYF	TGCGCCAGCAGCCAAGAAACGGGCAGGGGAACGACCAATACGCAGTATTTT
TRBV18	-	TRBJ2-3	-	CASSPPTAASTDTQYF	TGTGCCAGCTCACCACCGACGGCAGCTAGCACAGATACGCAGTATTTT
TRBV12-3/TRBV12-4	TRBD2	TRBJ2-5	-	CASRPAGGQETQYF	TGTGCCAGCAGGCCAGCGGGGGGGCAAGAGACCCAGTACTTC
TRBV14	-	TRBJ1-3	-	CASSQAGLRPVAGNTIYF	TGTGCCAGCAGCCAAGCAGGACTTAGGCCCGTCGCTGGAAACACCATATATTTT
TRBV28	TRBD1	TRBJ2-3	-	CASSLRDRPQYF	TGTGCCAGCAGTCTCAGGGACAGACCGCAGTATTTT
TRBV5-1	-	TRBJ2-1	few	CASSSDGGSGGFSNEQFF	TGCGCCAGCAGCTCCGACGGGGGGTCAGGGGGATTCTCGAATGAGCAGTTCTTC
TRBV30	TRBD1	TRBJ2-7	-	CAWSNQGGSDEQYF	TGTGCCTGGAGTAATCAAGGGGGCTCCGACGAGCAGTACTTC
TRBV12-3/TRBV12-4	TRBD1	TRBJ2-4	-	CASSLQGAGAKNIQYF	TGTGCCAGCAGTCTACAGGGGGCCGGGGCCAAAAACATTCAGTACTTC
TRBV7-2	TRBD1	TRBJ1-5	-	CASSQGQGWYQPQHF	TGTGCCAGCAGCCAGGGACAGGGGTGGTATCAGCCCCAGCATTTT
TRBV3-1	-	TRBJ1-6	-	CASSRWGSYNSPLHF	TGTGCCAGCAGCCGATGGGGCTCCTATAATTCACCCCTCCACTTT
TRBV4-2	-	TRBJ1-4	-	CASSQRQVADEKLFF	TGTGCCAGCAGCCAACGACAGGTCGCTGATGAAAAACTGTTTTTT
TRBV3-1	-	TRBJ1-6	-	CASSAKGGLNSPLHF	TGTGCCAGCAGCGCGAAGGGGGGTCTTAATTCACCCCTCCACTTT
TRBV12-5	TRBD2	TRBJ2-2	-	CASGPIRLAGQNTGELFF	TGTGCTAGTGGACCTATTCGACTAGCGGGACAGAACACCGGGGAGCTGTTTTTT
TRBV10-3	TRBD1	TRBJ2-6	few	CAIRKGAGTGANVLTF	TGTGCCATCAGGAAGGGGGCTGGGACGGGAGCCAACGTCCTGACTTTC
TRBV20-1	-	TRBJ1-1	-	CGGSGGWENTEAFF	TGCGGAGGAAGCGGGGGTTGGGAGAACACTGAAGCTTTCTTT
TRBV5-6	TRBD1	TRBJ2-7	-	CASSRDRQPYEQYF	TGTGCCAGCAGCCGGGACAGGCAACCCTACGAGCAGTACTTC
TRBV28	-	TRBJ1-6	-	CASSSIQGRSYNSPLHF	TGTGCCAGCAGTTCGATACAGGGTCGGTCCTATAATTCACCCCTCCACTTT
TRBV6-5	TRBD2	TRBJ2-7	-	CASSYLAGGSYEQYF	TGTGCCAGCAGTTACTTGGCGGGGGGCTCCTACGAGCAGTACTTC
TRBV2	-	TRBJ2-1	few	CATFTRTERGEQFF	TGTGCCACCTTCACAAGGACAGAGCGGGGTGAGCAGTTCTTC